This TCR beta chain appears in the sequencing data of a study of shared clonotypes between healthy human individuals. Whole-study findings and limits: Generation probabilities of non-shared clonotypes were lower (relative to those shared by all four donors).

The deep-level immunoSEQ assay was used. Libraries were prepared by immunoSEQ multiplex PCR; TCRdb keeps only in-frame clonotypes and omits some of them. In the table there are about 2.3 million clones, approximately 95% of which are singletons. For this clone: Antigen specificity is unknown.

All donors qualified as healthy HIV-negative adults and had experienced no recent acute infections or vaccinations. After removal of 5 bases from V and 4 bases from J, the junction contained 8 bases not matched to a gene. The CDR3 extends over 15 amino acids. Germline lookup yields CDR1 SGDLS and CDR2 YYNGEE. What was sequenced was naive CD4+ T cells from PBMCs. Sample subset: CD45RA+ positively selected. This clonotype was sampled from a man between 18 and 29 years old in good health. Some clones in this sample may be carry-over from other donors' samples. The chain recombines TRBV9 with TRBJ2-1; 8 nucleotides match TRBD2. In DNA, the CDR3 is TGTGCCAGCAGTCCCGGACTAGCCCTTTACAATGAGCAGTTCTTC. Translating it yields CASSPGLALYNEQFF.